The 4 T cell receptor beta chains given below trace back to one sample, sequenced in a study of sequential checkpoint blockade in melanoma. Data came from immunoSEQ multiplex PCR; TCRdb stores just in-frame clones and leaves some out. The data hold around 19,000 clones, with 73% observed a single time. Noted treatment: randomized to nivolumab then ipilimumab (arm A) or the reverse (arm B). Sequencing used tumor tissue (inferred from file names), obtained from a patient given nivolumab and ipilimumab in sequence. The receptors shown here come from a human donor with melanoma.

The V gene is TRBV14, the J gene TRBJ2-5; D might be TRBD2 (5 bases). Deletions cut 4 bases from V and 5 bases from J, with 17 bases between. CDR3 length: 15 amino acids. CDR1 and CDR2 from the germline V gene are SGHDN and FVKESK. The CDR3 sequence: CASSLQELGWETQYF. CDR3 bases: TGTGCCAGCAGCCTCCAAGAACTAGGGTGGGAGACCCAGTACTTC.

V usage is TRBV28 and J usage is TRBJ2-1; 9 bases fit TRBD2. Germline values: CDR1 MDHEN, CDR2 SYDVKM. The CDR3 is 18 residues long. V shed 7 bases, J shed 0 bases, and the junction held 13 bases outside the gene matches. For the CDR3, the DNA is TGTGCCAGCACCGCTAGCGGGACGCGCGGGGGCTCCTACAATGAGCAGTTCTTC. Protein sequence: CASTASGTRGGSYNEQFF.

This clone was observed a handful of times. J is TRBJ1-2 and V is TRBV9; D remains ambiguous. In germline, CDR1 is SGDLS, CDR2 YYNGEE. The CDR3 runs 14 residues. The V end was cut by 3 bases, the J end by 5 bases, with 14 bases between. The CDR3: CASSGNGLTYGYTF. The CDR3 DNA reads TGTGCCAGCAGCGGGAACGGACTGACATATGGCTACACCTTC.

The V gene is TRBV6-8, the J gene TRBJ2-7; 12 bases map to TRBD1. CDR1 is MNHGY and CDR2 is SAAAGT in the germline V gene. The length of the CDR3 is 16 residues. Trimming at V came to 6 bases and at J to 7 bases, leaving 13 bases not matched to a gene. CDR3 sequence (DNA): TGTGCCAGCAGCCGGTTCTCGGGACAGGGGGCGGGTGAGCAGTACTTC. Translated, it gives CASSRFSGQGAGEQYF.